These 21 T cell receptor beta chains originate from one sample sequenced in a study of T cell responses to AZD1222 COVID-19 vaccine (dated by TCRdb to the early 2020s). Libraries were constructed by the immunoSEQ multiplex PCR assay. Drawn from immuneACCESS, this table holds only the in-frame rearrangements with V and J called that TCRdb kept. Clones are partly lost; checked studies trace under half to an unresolved V gene and leave the rest unexplained. The sample table holds 200,000 or so clones, of which roughly 92% were seen once. The leading ten clones occupy roughly 1% of the sample. The time point label, read with the paper, signifies: about 28 days (+/-7) after the second vaccine dose. The sample consisted of peripheral blood, taken 28 days after the second AZD1222 dose. These receptors came from an adult who received the AZD1222 COVID-19 vaccine.

This clone was detected only a few times. This chain connects TRBV5-5 to TRBJ2-5; 9 positions match TRBD2. The V segment lost 2 bases and the J segment 2 bases; nucleotides outside the gene matches: 4. The CDR3 sequence is 15 residues long. Per the germline V gene, CDR1 is SGHKS and CDR2 is YYEKEE (reference sequence). This chain's CDR3 is CASSFSLAGQETQYF. In nucleotides, the CDR3 is TGTGCCAGCAGCTTCTCTCTAGCGGGACAAGAGACCCAGTACTTC.

V usage is TRBV6-2 or TRBV6-3 and J usage is TRBJ1-5, with a weak D call TRBD1 (6 bases). The V gene lost 1 base and the J gene lost 5 bases, with 18 bases spanning the gap. This CDR3 has 17 amino acids. Germline-derived CDR1 and CDR2 are MNHEY and SVGEGT. The CDR3 is CASSYYMAGTPDQPQHF. The DNA of the CDR3 is TGTGCCAGCAGTTACTATATGGCAGGGACACCAGATCAGCCCCAGCATTTT.

V gene TRBV5-1 combines with J gene TRBJ2-7; TRBD1 aligns across 7 bases. This CDR3 comprises 15 residues. V shed 4 bases, J shed 2 bases, and the junction held 9 bases outside the gene matches. The germline gives CDR1 SGHRS, CDR2 YFSETQ. The CDR3, as DNA: TGCGCCAGCAGCGGAACAGGGGAATTCGCCTACGAGCAGTACTTC. Translating gives CASSGTGEFAYEQYF.

The chain uses TRBV12-3 or TRBV12-4 and TRBJ2-5; TRBD1 is a possible D gene (6 bases). This CDR3 is 13 amino acids long. Between the trimmed V and J ends, which lost 8 bases and 5 bases, there was a span of 15 bases. The CDR3 bases are TGTGCCAGCTCAGGGGTACTAAGGGAGACCCAGTACTTC. Protein product: CASSGVLRETQYF.

V usage is TRBV4-3 and J usage is TRBJ1-2, with D unresolved. Trimming pared 0 bases from V and 2 bases from J, leaving 10 bases between. CDR1 is LGHNA, CDR2 YSLEER, per germline. This CDR3 is 15 amino acids long. CDR3 amino acids: CASSQEVTPNYGYTF. The CDR3 DNA reads as TGCGCCAGCAGCCAAGAGGTGACACCCAACTATGGCTACACCTTC.

The V gene is TRBV5-1, the J gene TRBJ1-1; 8 nucleotides line up with TRBD1. The CDR3 is 13 residues long. CDR1 is SGHRS and CDR2 is YFSETQ in the germline V gene. The trim removed 3 bases at V and 6 bases at J, leaving 4 bases unmatched. DNA of the CDR3: TGCGCCAGCAGCTCTGGGACAGGCGCTGAAGCTTTCTTT. Encoded protein: CASSSGTGAEAFF.

This clone was picked up one time. V and J are TRBV6-2 or TRBV6-3 and TRBJ2-7; TRBD2 aligns across 7 bases. Unmatched junction bases numbered 13, after V lost 2 bases and J lost 9 bases. Germline-derived CDR1 and CDR2 are MNHEY and SVGEGT. The CDR3 spans 15 residues. The CDR3 DNA reads as TGTGCCAGCAGTTACACGGGGGGACTGCCCCCTGGGCAGTACTTC. Protein product: CASSYTGGLPPGQYF.

This clone was seen just once. The genes are TRBV6-4 and TRBJ1-2, with TRBD1 matching 10 bases. V lost 6 bases, J lost 7 bases, and 5 bases stayed unmatched. Germline CDR1 is MRHNA and CDR2 is SNTAGT. CDR3 length: 13 amino acids. The CDR3 bases are TGTGCCAGCAGCGTGGGACAGGGGTTTGGCTACACCTTC. Amino acid sequence: CASSVGQGFGYTF.

Concerning this clone itself: The junction differs from germline at one of its ends, possibly a read error. The chain joins TRBV5-4 to TRBJ1-4, with D possibly matching TRBD1 (5 bases). This CDR3 is 11 amino acids long. CDR1 and CDR2 (germline): SGHNT, YYREEE (reference sequence). The CDR3, as DNA: TGTGCCAGCAGCATCCGGGACCGACTAGTTTTT. Residues: CASSIRDRLVF.

This chain connects TRBV7-3 to TRBJ2-6, with 8 bases aligning to TRBD1. J lost 3 bases, V lost 2 bases, and 3 bases had no gene match. The germline gives CDR1 SGHTA, CDR2 FQGTGA. The CDR3 has 16 residues. DNA of the CDR3: TGTGCCAGCAGCTTAGGCAGGGGGCGTGGGGCCAACGTCCTGACTTTC. This translates into CASSLGRGRGANVLTF.

The V gene is TRBV12-3 or TRBV12-4, the J gene TRBJ2-7; perhaps TRBD1 as D (5 bases). This CDR3 region has 12 residues. V lost 8 bases, J lost 3 bases, and 11 bases lay in between. The CDR3 DNA sequence: TGTGCCAGCGGGGCAGATGGCTACGAGCAGTACTTC. Translating gives CASGADGYEQYF.

V and J are TRBV12-3 or TRBV12-4 and TRBJ1-3, with D hard to call. Trimming shortened V by 5 bases and J by 7 bases, and 9 bases separated the two germline ends. The CDR3 extends over 12 amino acids. CDR3 region: CASSDPRNTIYF. CDR3 DNA: TGTGCCAGCAGTGACCCACGGAACACCATATATTTT.

This clone was recorded only once. The rearrangement links TRBV27 to TRBJ2-7, with D tentatively TRBD1 or TRBD2 (6 bases each). CDR3 size: 16 residues. Germline V gene sequence: CDR1 MNHEY, CDR2 SMNVEV (reference sequence). V was cut by 8 bases and J by 3 bases, with 23 bases left in between. The CDR3 DNA reads as TGTGCCAGCCGCTTTTTGGATGAGGGGGGCCGCTACGAGCAGTACTTC. It encodes CASRFLDEGGRYEQYF.

V gene TRBV18 combines with J gene TRBJ2-1, with a possible D match to TRBD2 (6 bases). CDR3 length equals 13 residues. V lost 1 base and J lost 10, with 11 bases in between. Germline CDR1 is KGHSH and CDR2 is LQKENI. The DNA for the CDR3 is TGTGCCAGCTCACCACGGGGGGAAGGGGAGCAGTTCTTC. Translation gives CASSPRGEGEQFF.

This rearrangement joins TRBV3-1 (or the pseudogene TRBV3-2) to TRBJ2-4; the D gene is possibly TRBD1 (6 bases). Germline V gene data show CDR1 as LGHDT and CDR2 as YNNKEL (reference sequence). The CDR3 runs 21 residues. The V end lost 0 bases, the J end lost 0 bases, and 24 bases lay between the germline ends. This chain's CDR3 is CASSQDLSWTVTTLAKNIQYF. DNA for the CDR3: TGTGCCAGCAGCCAAGATTTATCTTGGACAGTGACGACCCTAGCCAAAAACATTCAGTACTTC.

The J gene is TRBJ1-5, the V gene TRBV18, with D unresolved. Trimming stripped 4 bases from V and 4 bases from J, with 14 bases between. Germline assignment: CDR1 KGHSH and CDR2 LQKENI. The CDR3 spans 15 residues. The CDR3 sequence is CASSLLSGENQPQHF. In DNA form, the CDR3 reads TGTGCCAGCTCACTCCTTAGCGGGGAAAATCAGCCCCAGCATTTT.

The genes are TRBV6-5 and TRBJ1-4; tentatively, D is TRBD1 (6 bases). This CDR3 is built from 13 residues. Per the germline V gene, CDR1 is MNHEY and CDR2 is SVGAGI. The V and J ends lost 4 bases and 8 bases respectively, with 11 bases between them. CDR3: CASSFRGGEKLFF. The CDR3 DNA reads as TGTGCCAGCAGTTTCAGGGGTGGAGAAAAACTGTTTTTT.

The rearrangement uses TRBV9 and TRBJ1-1; TRBD1 might be the D (5 bases). CDR3 size: 15 residues. Trimming cost V 4 bases and J 4 bases, with 17 bases left between them. Germline V gives CDR1 SGDLS, CDR2 YYNGEE. The CDR3 region has the DNA TGTGCCAGCAGCTCTCTCGGGGCCGGACGCACTGAAGCTTTCTTT. Translating it yields CASSSLGAGRTEAFF.

The chain carries TRBV9 and TRBJ2-1; 11 positions agree with TRBD2. This CDR3 contains 15 residues. Germline V CDR1 and CDR2: SGDLS, YYNGEE. Trimming removed 4 bases from V and 2 bases from J; junction bases left unmatched: 2. The CDR3: CASSFSGGAYNEQFF. The CDR3 DNA reads as TGTGCCAGCAGCTTTAGCGGGGGGGCCTACAATGAGCAGTTCTTC.

V gene TRBV9 combines with J gene TRBJ2-3; possible D gene TRBD2, 6 bases. CDR3 length: 15 residues. V lost 4 bases and J 4 bases, leaving 16 bases between the germline ends. Germline lookup yields CDR1 SGDLS and CDR2 YYNGEE. The CDR3 nucleotides read TGTGCCAGCAGCCAGAAGGAGGGCTCCTCAGATACGCAGTATTTT. Translation gives CASSQKEGSSDTQYF.

The chain joins TRBV3-1 (or the pseudogene TRBV3-2) to TRBJ1-4; D remains unclear. Trimming took 4 bases from V and 3 from J, leaving 12 bases between them. Germline CDR1 reads LGHDT; CDR2 reads YNNKEL (reference sequence). The CDR3 extends over 15 amino acids. Here the CDR3 reads CASSLWDGANEKLFF. The CDR3 DNA sequence: TGTGCCAGCAGCCTCTGGGATGGGGCTAATGAAAAACTGTTTTTT.